Presented here are 30 T cell receptor beta chains from one specimen sequenced in a study of radiotherapy plus CTLA-4 blockade in lung cancer. Clones were sequenced by immunoSEQ multiplex PCR, and TCRdb holds only the in-frame ones, with some missing. The profile covers some 48,000 clones, with around nine tenths appearing a single time and 15% to 20% taken by the ten largest. This sample comprised peripheral blood, obtained from a patient treated with radiotherapy plus ipilimumab. The receptors originated from a human donor with non-small cell lung cancer that progressed on radiotherapy plus ipilimumab. Some clones in this sample may be carry-over from other donors' samples.

The chain joins TRBV7-8 to TRBJ2-7, with D perhaps matching TRBD2 (6 bases). The CDR3 runs 13 residues. Per the germline V gene, CDR1 is SGHVS and CDR2 is FQNEAQ. V dropped 0 bases and J dropped 6 bases, with 9 bases sitting between them. The chain's CDR3 is CASSLAGAGEQYF. CDR3 DNA: TGTGCCAGCAGCTTAGCGGGAGCGGGCGAGCAGTACTTC.

The chain joins TRBV21-1 to TRBJ2-3; TRBD2, the table's D call, lacks a check against the DNA. TRBV21-1 is given as a pseudogene. The CDR3 loop spans 21 amino acids. CDR3 region: CASSKGDSRGFGREAADTQYF. The DNA for the CDR3 is TGTGCCAGCAGCAAAGGAGACAGTAGGGGGTTTGGGCGGGAGGCCGCAGATACGCAGTATTTT.

The gene calls are TRBV30 and TRBJ1-4, with TRBD1 identical over 9 bases. Per germline, CDR1 GTSNPN and CDR2 SVGIG (reference sequence). The V segment lost 8 bases and the J segment 8 bases; nucleotides outside the gene matches: 9. This CDR3 spans 13 amino acids. For the CDR3, the DNA is TGTGCCGGACAAACAGGGGGCGAGGAAAAACTGTTTTTT. Its protein product is CAGQTGGEEKLFF.

The V call is TRBV29-1, the J call TRBJ1-2; 7 nucleotides line up with TRBD1. V lost 4 bases and J lost 5; bases outside the gene matches: 7. Germline V CDR1 and CDR2: SQVTM, ANQGSEA. The length of the CDR3 is 13 residues. The CDR3 DNA reads as TGCAGCGTTGGAACAGGGGCGGGTTATGGCTACACCTTC. Translation: CSVGTGAGYGYTF.

This rearrangement joins TRBV5-6 to TRBJ2-7, with D possibly being TRBD2 (6 bases). V was cut by 0 bases and J by 3 bases, with 13 bases left in between. The length of the CDR3 is 15 residues. From germline, CDR1 is SGHDT and CDR2 YYEEEE. The DNA for the CDR3 is TGTGCCAGCAGCTTGGCCGGGACTGAAATCTACGAGCAGTACTTC. Its translation is CASSLAGTEIYEQYF.

This chain joins TRBV5-4 and TRBJ1-2; possibly TRBD1 for D (5 bases). V was clipped by 6 bases and J by 3 bases, with 12 bases between them. CDR1 is SGHNT and CDR2 is YYREEE in the germline V gene (reference sequence). The CDR3 is made up of 13 amino acids. The CDR3 reads CASTPGWDYGYTF. The CDR3 DNA sequence: TGTGCCAGCACCCCAGGGTGGGACTATGGCTACACCTTC. Filled out from reference TRBV5-4 and TRBJ1-2, the complete variable domain reads ETGVTQSPTHLIKTRGQQVTLRCSSQSGHNTVSWYQQALGQGPQFIFQYYREEENGRGNFPPRFSGLQFPNYSSELNVNALELDDSALYLCASTPGWDYGYTFGSGTRLTVV.

A few counts support this clone. The chain carries TRBV7-2 and TRBJ1-1; TRBD1 aligns across 7 bases. Germline trimming cut 4 bases from V and 1 base from J; bases unmatched to any gene: 6. This CDR3 region has 15 residues. Germline loops: CDR1 SGHTA, CDR2 FQGNSA. CDR3 nucleotides: TGTGCCAGCAGCTACATTAACAGGGGGAACACTGAAGCTTTCTTT. Its protein is CASSYINRGNTEAFF. The full variable domain, rest sourced from reference TRBV7-2 and TRBJ1-1, is GAGVSQSPSNKVTEKGKDVELRCDPISGHTALYWYRQSLGQGLEFLIYFQGNSAPDKSGLPSDRFSAERTGGSVSTLTIQRTQQEDSAVYLCASSYINRGNTEAFFGQGTRLTVV.

This clone was seen only a few times. This chain uses TRBV4-1 with TRBJ2-2; TRBD2 matches 12 bases. With 5 bases clipped from V and 6 bases from J, the junction kept 7 bases outside the gene matches. Germline loops: CDR1 MGHRA, CDR2 YSYEKL. The CDR3 spans 16 residues. The CDR3 DNA follows: TGCGCCAGCAGCTTACGACTAGCGGGAGACGCCGGGGAGCTGTTTTTT. It is translated as CASSLRLAGDAGELFF.

V gene TRBV21-1 combines with J gene TRBJ1-1; no check of the table's D call, TRBD1, against the DNA was made. TRBV21-1 is a pseudogene locus. CDR3 length: 13 residues. CDR3 sequence: CASRGGRNTEAFF. DNA of the CDR3: TGTGCCAGCAGAGGGGGTAGGAACACTGAAGCTTTCTTT.

This clone was counted only a few times. V is TRBV4-3 and J is TRBJ2-7; TRBD2 aligns across 9 bases. CDR1 is LGHNA and CDR2 is YSLEER in the germline V gene. The length of the CDR3 is 16 residues. After removal of 0 bases from V and 5 bases from J, the junction contained 8 bases not matched to a gene. The DNA for the CDR3 is TGCGCCAGCAGCCAAGAGCCGGGACTAGCAGCCAACGAGCAGTACTTC. Its protein is CASSQEPGLAANEQYF.

V usage is TRBV7-9 and J usage is TRBJ1-6; D is unresolved. V lost 2 bases to trimming and J lost 5 bases, with 10 bases between them. The germline V gene encodes CDR1 SEHNR and CDR2 FQNEAQ (reference sequence). This CDR3 has 15 residues. CDR3 sequence reads: CASSLRYSHNSPLHF. CDR3 DNA: TGTGCCAGCAGCTTAAGATACAGCCATAATTCACCCCTCCACTTT.

The chain links TRBV29-1 to TRBJ2-1; perhaps TRBD2 as D (5 bases). The CDR3 length is 12 residues. Per the germline V gene, CDR1 is SQVTM and CDR2 is ANQGSEA. Trimming removed 2 bases at V and 6 bases at J, with 8 bases between. CDR3 DNA: TGCAGCGTTGAAAGGCGGGTCAATGAGCAGTTCTTC. Amino acid sequence: CSVERRVNEQFF.

CDR3 in DNA: TGTGCCAGCAGCTTAACGCAGGGGGCGAGGACTGAAGCTTTCTTT. It is translated as CASSLTQGARTEAFF. The chain is built from TRBV5-4 and TRBJ1-1, with 8 bases that match TRBD1. This CDR3 comprises 15 residues. In germline, CDR1 is SGHNT, CDR2 YYREEE (reference sequence). V was clipped by 2 bases and J by 5 bases; unmatched bases: 8.

J is TRBJ2-7 and V is TRBV5-8, with no clear D. The CDR3 extends over 14 amino acids. V was trimmed by 6 bases and J by 0 bases, leaving 13 bases between them. The germline V gene encodes CDR1 SGHTS and CDR2 YDEGEE. CDR3 DNA: TGTGCCAGCACCCTTGGCCCCACCTCCTACGAGCAGTACTTC. Translated, it gives CASTLGPTSYEQYF.

The CDR3 is CASSQGAVWATNEKLFF. The CDR3 nucleotides are TGCGCCAGCAGCCAAGGAGCGGTCTGGGCAACTAATGAAAAACTGTTTTTT. J is TRBJ1-4 and V is TRBV4-3, with unresolved D. The CDR3 extends over 17 amino acids. CDR1 LGHNA and CDR2 YSLEER come from the germline V gene. Trimming cost V 1 base and J 0 bases, with 12 bases left between them.

The chain links TRBV7-9 to TRBJ2-1; D is unclear. The CDR3 runs 15 residues. V gave up 2 bases and J gave up 10 bases, with 18 bases separating them. The germline V gene encodes CDR1 SEHNR and CDR2 FQNEAQ (reference sequence). For the CDR3, the DNA is TGTGCCAGCAGCTTACCCGACGCTGCGCGACTGGAGCAGTTCTTC. Encoded protein: CASSLPDAARLEQFF.

The rearrangement uses TRBV30 and TRBJ1-1; TRBD1 might be the D (6 bases). The CDR3 length is 13 residues. Per the germline V gene, CDR1 is GTSNPN and CDR2 is SVGIG (reference sequence). Trimming left V 4 bases short and J 1 base short, with 10 bases between. The CDR3 loop is CAWNPGENTEAFF. The DNA of the CDR3 is TGTGCCTGGAATCCAGGGGAGAACACTGAAGCTTTCTTT. Together with reference TRBV30 and TRBJ1-1, the CDR3 gives the full variable domain: SQTIHQWPATLVQPVGSPLSLECTVEGTSNPNLYWYRQAAGRGLQLLFYSVGIGQISSEVPQNLSASRPQDRQFILSSKKLLLSDSGFYLCAWNPGENTEAFFGQGTRLTVV.

V and J are TRBV4-3 and TRBJ2-3; D call uncertain. Germline loops: CDR1 LGHNA, CDR2 YSLEER. The CDR3 consists of 15 residues. V dropped 0 bases and J dropped 2 bases, with 9 bases sitting between them. CDR3 sequence: CASSQDYVHTDTQYF. CDR3 DNA: TGCGCCAGCAGCCAAGACTACGTTCACACAGATACGCAGTATTTT.

V gene TRBV19 combines with J gene TRBJ2-2; 7 bases are a match to TRBD2. Germline loops: CDR1 LNHDA, CDR2 SQIVND (reference sequence). V shed 9 bases, J shed 1 base, and the junction held 11 bases outside the gene matches. This CDR3 comprises 16 residues. CDR3 residues: CASVTGGLWNTGELFF. CDR3 coding DNA: TGTGCCAGCGTTACGGGGGGTCTGTGGAACACCGGGGAGCTGTTTTTT. Looking up the rest from reference TRBV19 and TRBJ2-2 gives the full variable domain: DGGITQSPKYLFRKEGQNVTLSCEQNLNHDAMYWYRQDPGQGLRLIYYSQIVNDFQKGDIAEGYSVSREKKESFPLTVTSAQKNPTAFYLCASVTGGLWNTGELFFGEGSRLTVL.

The chain combines TRBV6-6 with TRBJ2-5; D remains ambiguous. Trimming shortened V by 1 base and J by 3 bases, and 3 bases separated the two germline ends. Germline V gene lookup returns CDR1 MNHNY and CDR2 SVGAGI (reference sequence). This CDR3 has 12 amino acids. The CDR3 loop is CASSYYKETQYF. CDR3 nucleotides: TGTGCCAGCAGTTACTATAAAGAGACCCAGTACTTC.

This clone was counted a single time. The chain joins TRBV7-2 to TRBJ2-7, with 11 bases aligning to TRBD2. The CDR3 sequence is 16 residues long. Germline loops: CDR1 SGHTA, CDR2 FQGNSA. The V and J ends lost 0 bases and 2 bases, in that order; junction bases with no gene match: 3. For the CDR3, the DNA is TGTGCCAGCAGCTTAGCGGTGACTAGCGGGACCTACGAGCAGTACTTC. Protein product: CASSLAVTSGTYEQYF.

The V gene is TRBV27, the J gene TRBJ2-1; 12 nucleotides line up with TRBD2. Germline loops: CDR1 MNHEY, CDR2 SMNVEV (reference sequence). The CDR3 extends over 17 amino acids. With V trimmed by 3 bases and J by 0 bases, 3 bases remained unmatched. The chain's CDR3 is CASSFRGLAGSYNEQFF. CDR3 bases: TGTGCCAGCAGTTTCAGGGGACTAGCGGGCTCCTACAATGAGCAGTTCTTC.

The chain carries TRBV5-4 and TRBJ1-2; perhaps TRBD1 as D (6 bases). V was cut by 1 base and J by 9 bases, with 16 bases left in between. This CDR3 comprises 14 residues. The germline CDR1 and CDR2 sequences are SGHNT and YYREEE (reference sequence). The CDR3, as DNA: TGTGCCAGCAGCTTGTGGGCGGGGGGGGGCAGCTACACCTTC. This gives the protein CASSLWAGGGSYTF.

The chain uses TRBV27 and TRBJ2-7, with 7 bases fitting TRBD1. The CDR3 has 14 residues. Germline V CDR1 and CDR2: MNHEY, SMNVEV (reference sequence). Losses at the gene ends were 5 bases for V and 5 bases for J; bases not matched to a gene: 9. CDR3 DNA: TGTGCCAGCAGTCCAATGACAGGGAATAACGAGCAGTACTTC. This encodes CASSPMTGNNEQYF.

V is TRBV5-4 and J is TRBJ1-2; a weak D match, TRBD1 (6 bases). The germline V and J ends were trimmed by 1 base and 4 bases, with 11 bases remaining between them. The CDR3 is made up of 14 amino acids. Germline values: CDR1 SGHNT, CDR2 YYREEE (reference sequence). CDR3 nucleotides: TGTGCCAGCAGCTTGTCAGGGGCGGCCTATGGCTACACCTTC. Protein: CASSLSGAAYGYTF.

The genes are TRBV2 and TRBJ2-2; perhaps TRBD1 as D (5 bases). Trimming stripped 3 bases from V and 2 bases from J, with 7 bases between. The CDR3 totals 14 residues. Germline V lookup: CDR1 SNHLY, CDR2 FYNNEI. The CDR3 sequence is CASSEGQNTGELFF. Written as DNA, the CDR3 is TGTGCCAGCAGTGAGGGGCAAAACACCGGGGAGCTGTTTTTT.

The gene calls are TRBV18 and TRBJ1-1; D possibly corresponds to TRBD1 (6 bases). The germline V gene has CDR1 KGHSH and CDR2 LQKENI. V lost 2 bases, J lost 4 bases, and 8 bases lay in between. The CDR3 has 13 amino acids. CDR3: CASSPGGSTEAFF. As DNA, the CDR3 is TGTGCCAGCTCACCAGGGGGCAGCACTGAAGCTTTCTTT.

This chain connects TRBV15 to TRBJ1-5, with unresolved D. CDR1 is LNHNV, CDR2 YYDKDF, per germline (reference sequence). Trimming stripped 6 bases from V and 7 bases from J, with 10 bases between. The CDR3 runs to 12 residues. The CDR3: CATRWLSQPQHF. CDR3 nucleotides: TGTGCCACCAGATGGCTTAGCCAGCCCCAGCATTTT.

The rearrangement uses TRBV7-9 and TRBJ2-1, with 7 bases fitting TRBD2. After removal of 3 bases from V and 0 bases from J, the junction contained 2 bases not matched to a gene. This CDR3 has 15 amino acids. CDR1 is SEHNR and CDR2 is FQNEAQ in the germline V gene (reference sequence). The CDR3 region is CASSFASGSYNEQFF. Written as DNA, the CDR3 is TGTGCCAGCAGCTTTGCTAGCGGCTCCTACAATGAGCAGTTCTTC.

The chain carries TRBV5-4 and TRBJ2-3; 7 bases are a match to TRBD2. The CDR3 is 14 amino acids. The V segment lost 4 bases and the J segment 0 bases; nucleotides outside the gene matches: 2. CDR1 and CDR2 (germline): SGHNT, YYREEE (reference sequence). CDR3 coding DNA: TGTGCCAGCAGCCCGGGGGGTAGCACAGATACGCAGTATTTT. Protein sequence: CASSPGGSTDTQYF.